A single sample is the source of the 31 T cell receptor beta chains below, sequenced in a study of blood T cell repertoires in COVID-19. Sequencing used immunoSEQ multiplex PCR; TCRdb keeps in-frame clones, though not all of them. The sample carries fewer than 350,000 clones, around 90% recorded once. Sequencing used peripheral blood. All receptors come from a woman in her thirties with COVID-19, enrolled during active disease.

V usage is TRBV28 and J usage is TRBJ2-3; TRBD1 matches at 7 bases. Germline loops: CDR1 MDHEN, CDR2 SYDVKM. The CDR3 loop spans 14 amino acids. The J segment lost 7 bases and the V segment lost 4 bases, leaving 8 bases of the junction unmatched. CDR3 DNA sequence: TGTGCCAGCAGTTCCGGAAACAGGGGCAATACGCAGTATTTT. Its protein product is CASSSGNRGNTQYF.

The chain has TRBV4-3 and TRBJ2-2; 10 bases agree with TRBD1. Germline loops: CDR1 LGHNA, CDR2 YSLEER. The CDR3 has 15 amino acids. The J segment lost 7 bases and the V segment lost 4 bases, leaving 6 bases of the junction unmatched. The CDR3: CASSRDRGMDGELFF. CDR3 sequence (DNA): TGCGCCAGCAGCCGGGACAGGGGAATGGACGGGGAGCTGTTTTTT.

This clone was counted a few times. CDR3 protein: CASTQDSGDNEQFF. For the CDR3, the DNA is TGCGCCAGCACCCAAGATAGCGGAGACAATGAGCAGTTCTTC. The chain has TRBV5-1 and TRBJ2-1; TRBD2 might be the D (6 bases). The CDR3 covers 14 residues. The V end was cut by 6 bases, the J end by 5 bases, with 15 bases between. Germline loops: CDR1 SGHRS, CDR2 YFSETQ.

The V and J genes are TRBV24-1 and TRBJ1-5, with D possibly TRBD1 on 6 matching bases. V was cut by 2 bases and J by 5 bases, with 12 bases left in between. Germline V CDR1 and CDR2: KGHDR, SFDVKD. The CDR3 extends over 15 amino acids. The chain's CDR3 is CATSDSRGPHQPQHF. CDR3 coding DNA: TGTGCCACCAGTGATTCGCGGGGGCCACATCAGCCCCAGCATTTT.

The chain links TRBV23-1 to TRBJ2-7, with 7 bases matching TRBD2. TRBV23-1 qualifies as an ORF whose function is uncertain. V lost 4 bases and J lost 7; bases outside the gene matches: 7. The CDR3 runs to 13 residues. CDR3: CASSRGGNEEQYF. In DNA, the CDR3 is TGCGCCAGCAGTCGGGGGGGTAACGAGGAGCAGTACTTC.

The chain is built from TRBV19 and TRBJ1-5; TRBD1 might be the D (5 bases). Trimming took 7 bases from V and 1 from J, leaving 8 bases between them. Looked up from germline, CDR1 is LNHDA and CDR2 is SQIVND (reference sequence). This CDR3 has 13 amino acids. DNA of the CDR3: TGTGCCAGTAAGGGGAACAGCAATCAGCCCCAGCATTTT. This sequence encodes CASKGNSNQPQHF.

This clone showed up just once. The chain couples TRBV6-5 to TRBJ2-2, with TRBD2 identical over 8 bases. Germline V gene sequence: CDR1 MNHEY, CDR2 SVGAGI. Losses at the gene ends were 7 bases for V and 1 base for J; bases not matched to a gene: 2. CDR3 length: 14 residues. The CDR3 protein is CASTLAVNTGELFF. For the CDR3, the DNA is TGTGCCAGCACACTAGCGGTGAACACCGGGGAGCTGTTTTTT.

This chain connects TRBV5-1 to TRBJ1-1; 9 bases are a match to TRBD1. Germline V gene sequence: CDR1 SGHRS, CDR2 YFSETQ. The CDR3 is 14 residues long. V lost 5 bases and J lost 4; bases outside the gene matches: 6. CDR3 residues: CASRYTTGGTEAFF. In nucleotides, the CDR3 is TGCGCCAGCAGGTATACGACAGGGGGCACTGAAGCTTTCTTT.

The V gene is TRBV11-2, the J gene TRBJ1-3; D uncertain. Germline-derived CDR1 and CDR2 are SGHAT and FQNNGV. This CDR3 has 15 amino acids. Deletions cut 4 bases from V and 3 bases from J, with 13 bases between. This chain's CDR3 is CASSSAGVSGNTIYF. The CDR3 region has the DNA TGTGCCAGCAGCTCAGCCGGGGTCAGTGGAAACACCATATATTTT.

The chain couples TRBV15 to TRBJ2-5; unclear D gene. CDR1 is LNHNV, CDR2 YYDKDF, per germline (reference sequence). Trimming removed 0 bases at V and 4 bases at J, with 21 bases between. The CDR3 has 18 amino acids. CDR3 residues: CATSRDPFLGGIGETQYF. The DNA for the CDR3 is TGTGCCACCAGCAGAGATCCCTTTCTAGGTGGAATAGGAGAGACCCAGTACTTC.

The gene calls are TRBV30 and TRBJ1-1; D call uncertain. Trimming removed 4 bases at V and 3 bases at J, with 6 bases between. This CDR3 has 11 residues. Germline values: CDR1 GTSNPN, CDR2 SVGIG (reference sequence). The CDR3 spells CAWKRDTEAFF. The CDR3, as DNA: TGTGCCTGGAAGAGGGACACTGAAGCTTTCTTT.

J is TRBJ2-5 and V is TRBV15; TRBD2 aligns across 13 bases. Germline values: CDR1 LNHNV, CDR2 YYDKDF (reference sequence). This CDR3 has 15 residues. J gave up 5 bases and V 5 bases, and 5 bases lay outside the gene matches. The CDR3 bases are TGTGCCACCAGCGCCAGGACTAGCGGGAGTGAGACCCAGTACTTC. This translates into CATSARTSGSETQYF.

The V call is TRBV4-3, the J call TRBJ2-3, with D possibly matching TRBD2 (5 bases). CDR3 length equals 16 residues. Looked up from germline, CDR1 is LGHNA and CDR2 is YSLEER. Between the trimmed V and J ends, which lost 0 bases and 1 base, there was a span of 11 bases. The DNA for the CDR3 is TGCGCCAGCAGCCAAGAAGCCGATAGCGGCACAGATACGCAGTATTTT. Protein: CASSQEADSGTDTQYF.

CDR3 bases: TGTGCCAGTGGGCTCGGAGATACGCAGTATTTT. Its translation: CASGLGDTQYF. This rearrangement joins TRBV19 to TRBJ2-3; D not resolved. The CDR3 sequence is 11 residues long. Germline values: CDR1 LNHDA, CDR2 SQIVND (reference sequence). Between the trimmed V and J ends, which lost 8 bases and 5 bases, there was a span of 8 bases.

This sequence joins TRBV27 and TRBJ1-1; D remains ambiguous. The CDR3 sequence is 10 residues long. Germline V gene data show CDR1 as MNHEY and CDR2 as SMNVEV (reference sequence). V was trimmed by 8 bases and J by 11 bases, leaving 12 bases between them. CDR3 in amino acids: CASGLLQAFF. The CDR3 DNA reads TGTGCCAGCGGCTTGCTTCAGGCTTTCTTT.

The V gene is TRBV30, the J gene TRBJ2-2; 10 bases fit TRBD1. This CDR3 contains 15 residues. Germline CDR1 and CDR2: GTSNPN and SVGIG (reference sequence). Losses at the gene ends were 7 bases for V and 0 bases for J; bases not matched to a gene: 5. The CDR3 protein is CALRQGASNTGELFF. As DNA, the CDR3 is TGTGCCTTAAGACAGGGGGCATCGAACACCGGGGAGCTGTTTTTT.

The rearrangement uses TRBV21-1 and TRBJ1-3. TRBV21-1 is marked as a pseudogene. This CDR3 spans 14 amino acids. The CDR3 coding sequence is TGTGCCAGCAGCAACGGCCGGGCTGGAAACACCATATATTTT. Encoded protein: CASSNGRAGNTIYF.

In this sample, this clone turned up a few times. The V gene is TRBV13, the J gene TRBJ1-2, with TRBD1 matching over 8 bases. This CDR3 is built from 15 residues. The V gene end was trimmed by 5 bases and the J gene end by 6 bases; junction bases not matched to a gene: 11. Germline-derived CDR1 and CDR2 are PRHDT and FYEKMQ (reference sequence). CDR3 in amino acids: CASSVTPRGPNGYTF. Here the CDR3 DNA reads TGTGCCAGCAGCGTCACCCCCAGGGGGCCGAATGGCTACACCTTC.

This chain connects TRBV10-3 to TRBJ1-5, with a weak D call TRBD1 (6 bases). The CDR3 is 13 residues long. The ends were cut back, 2 bases at V and 6 bases at J, with 8 bases in the middle. Germline-derived CDR1 and CDR2 are ENHRY and SYGVKD. CDR3: CAISEGDIQPQHF. The CDR3 bases are TGTGCCATCAGTGAGGGGGACATTCAGCCCCAGCATTTT.

The rearrangement links TRBV12-3 or TRBV12-4 to TRBJ1-5; no firm D call. V shed 2 bases and J shed 9 bases, with 8 bases lying between them. This CDR3 comprises 12 residues. DNA for the CDR3: TGTGCCAGCAGTTTACCGTTGAGGCCCCAGCATTTT. This encodes CASSLPLRPQHF.

The table lists this clone with a few counts. The chain uses TRBV24-1 and TRBJ1-1; TRBD1 is a possible D gene (6 bases). The CDR3 extends over 15 amino acids. CDR1 KGHDR and CDR2 SFDVKD come from the germline V gene. V was clipped by 6 bases and J by 4 bases, with 17 bases between them. This CDR3 reads CATSKGGAGPTEAFF. Here the CDR3 DNA reads TGTGCCACCAGTAAGGGGGGGGCTGGACCCACTGAAGCTTTCTTT.

The V call is TRBV5-1, the J call TRBJ2-5; TRBD1 matches 7 bases. Per the germline V gene, CDR1 is SGHRS and CDR2 is YFSETQ. J was trimmed by 6 bases and V by 2 bases; bases with no gene match: 7. CDR3 length: 14 residues. CDR3 in DNA: TGCGCCAGCAGCTTAAACACAGGGGTAAAGACCCAGTACTTC. Amino acid sequence: CASSLNTGVKTQYF.

This clone is a singleton in its sample. The rearrangement uses TRBV19 and TRBJ1-1, with TRBD1 identical over 7 bases. V lost 0 bases to trimming and J lost 4 bases; unmatched junction nucleotides: 8. The CDR3 sequence is 16 residues long. The germline gives CDR1 LNHDA, CDR2 SQIVND (reference sequence). CDR3 coding DNA: TGTGCCAGTAGTATAGATCACCGGACAGGCTTCACTGAAGCTTTCTTT. Residues: CASSIDHRTGFTEAFF.

This clone appeared a few times. This chain connects TRBV9 to TRBJ2-3; D may be TRBD1 (9 bases). This CDR3 has 19 amino acids. Deletions cut 3 bases from V and 3 bases from J, with 26 bases between. Germline lookup yields CDR1 SGDLS and CDR2 YYNGEE. CDR3 region: CASSGTGTGTSLMTDTQYF. The CDR3 region has the DNA TGTGCCAGCAGCGGCACCGGGACAGGGACTAGTCTTATGACAGATACGCAGTATTTT.

This clone was found a few times. The chain recombines TRBV7-8 with TRBJ2-2; D might be TRBD1 (6 bases). The CDR3 spans 16 residues. V dropped 6 bases and J dropped 1 base, with 15 bases sitting between them. The germline V gene encodes CDR1 SGHVS and CDR2 FQNEAQ. CDR3 sequence reads: CASSQQGVGNTGELFF. In DNA form, the CDR3 reads TGTGCCAGCAGTCAACAGGGAGTGGGGAACACCGGGGAGCTGTTTTTT.

The chain combines TRBV28 with TRBJ2-7, with a possible D match to TRBD1 (7 bases). V lost 8 bases and J 6 bases, leaving 11 bases between the germline ends. Germline lookup yields CDR1 MDHEN and CDR2 SYDVKM. This CDR3 comprises 11 residues. CDR3 protein: CASRGTAEQYF. The CDR3 DNA reads TGTGCCAGCCGCGGGACAGCCGAGCAGTACTTC. Filled out from reference TRBV28 and TRBJ2-7, the complete variable domain reads DVKVTQSSRYLVKRTGEKVFLECVQDMDHENMFWYRQDPGLGLRLIYFSYDVKMKEKGDIPEGYSVSREKKERFSLILESASTNQTSMYLCASRGTAEQYFGPGTRLTVT.

This clone has just one count. This chain connects TRBV27 to TRBJ2-1; a possible D gene is TRBD1 (5 bases). The germline V gene has CDR1 MNHEY and CDR2 SMNVEV (reference sequence). With 5 bases removed from V and 10 bases from J, the gap between germline ends came to 15 bases. This CDR3 contains 13 residues. CDR3 DNA: TGTGCCAGCAGTGGGGCCCGAGTCGGCGAGCAGTTCTTC. It yields the protein CASSGARVGEQFF.

The chain is built from TRBV5-1 and TRBJ2-7; D gene uncertain. Trimming took 1 base from V and 5 from J, leaving 7 bases between them. In germline, CDR1 is SGHRS, CDR2 YFSETQ. There are 12 residues in the CDR3. The CDR3 coding sequence is TGCGCCAGCAGCTTGATGAGCAACGAGCAGTACTTC. Its translation is CASSLMSNEQYF.

This sequence joins TRBV28 and TRBJ1-2; a weak D match, TRBD1 (5 bases). V lost 3 bases to trimming and J lost 1 base, with 15 bases between them. Per germline, CDR1 MDHEN and CDR2 SYDVKM. The CDR3 runs to 16 residues. The CDR3 sequence is CASSLGGTGINYGYTF. CDR3 sequence (DNA): TGTGCCAGCAGTTTGGGGGGTACGGGAATTAACTATGGCTACACCTTC.

The sample holds a few counts of this clone. The rearrangement links TRBV19 to TRBJ2-2, with TRBD1 as a possible D gene (6 bases). Germline V lookup: CDR1 LNHDA, CDR2 SQIVND (reference sequence). The CDR3 contains 13 residues. Trimming shortened V by 11 bases and J by 5 bases, and 15 bases separated the two germline ends. The CDR3 reads CASNQGLTGELFF. Written as DNA, the CDR3 is TGTGCCTCAAACCAGGGGCTTACCGGGGAGCTGTTTTTT.

CDR3 coding DNA: TGTGCCAGCAGCCGGACAGCTCGGACTGAAGCTTTCTTT. This encodes CASSRTARTEAFF. The gene calls are TRBV6-5 and TRBJ1-1; TRBD1 is a possible D gene (6 bases). CDR1 is MNHEY, CDR2 SVGAGI, per germline. The ends were cut back, 6 bases at V and 5 bases at J, with 13 bases in the middle. The CDR3 extends over 13 amino acids.